The rows below give T cell receptor beta chains drawn from one sample of a study of shared clonotypes between healthy human individuals. Sequenced by immunoSEQ multiplex PCR; TCRdb stores in-frame clones only, minus some. The repertoire has 330,000 or so clones, about 73% of them found once; the top ten carry 10%. The source material was memory CD4+ T cells sorted from blood. All receptors come from a man aged 30-40 years in good health. Both conserved end residues are part of each CDR3. Each record gives: J gene, clone size, D gene, V gene, CDR3 protein, CDR3 DNA. A D gene is named only where the DNA matches it firmly. Size values are once, few and many counts, or a class for expanded clones, and some rows have none.

TRBJ1-2	.	.	TRBV20-1	CSPPPGEAYTF	TGCAGCCCCCCCCCGGGGGAAGCCTACACCTTC
TRBJ1-5	.	.	TRBV7-2	CASSSRDTFMGNQPQHF	TGTGCCAGCAGCTCCCGGGACACCTTCATGGGGAATCAGCCCCAGCATTTT
TRBJ2-5	.	TRBD1	TRBV5-4	CASSSATGGFEETQYF	TGTGCCAGCAGCTCTGCGACAGGGGGATTTGAAGAGACCCAGTACTTC
TRBJ1-1	.	.	TRBV6-4	CARAVGGSIEAFF	TGTGCCAGAGCGGTGGGGGGTTCGATTGAAGCTTTCTTT
TRBJ2-5	once	.	TRBV9	CASSVGGEETQYF	TGTGCCAGCAGCGTAGGCGGGGAAGAGACCCAGTACTTC
TRBJ1-2	.	.	TRBV11-2	CASSLAGIGHGYTF	TGTGCCAGCAGCTTAGCCGGGATAGGGCACGGCTACACCTTC
TRBJ2-2	.	TRBD2	TRBV9	CASSVTSGRINTGELFF	TGTGCCAGCAGCGTAACTAGCGGGAGAATCAACACCGGGGAGCTGTTTTTT
TRBJ2-1	.	TRBD2	TRBV6-5	CASSYPTSGLSRVQFF	TGTGCCAGCAGTTACCCCACTAGCGGCCTATCAAGGGTGCAGTTCTTC
TRBJ1-5	.	.	TRBV2	CASSEALSRNQPQHF	TGTGCCAGCAGTGAAGCGTTAAGCAGGAATCAGCCCCAGCATTTT
TRBJ2-7	.	.	TRBV19	CASSIAWESIHEQYF	TGTGCCAGTAGTATAGCGTGGGAATCCATCCACGAGCAGTACTTC
TRBJ2-1	.	.	TRBV6-5	CASRPGASSYNEQFF	TGTGCCAGCAGACCAGGGGCGAGCTCCTACAATGAGCAGTTCTTC
TRBJ2-7	.	TRBD2	TRBV7-6	CASSSLPSGASYEQYF	TGTGCCAGCAGCTCTCTTCCTAGCGGGGCCTCCTACGAGCAGTACTTC
TRBJ2-5	.	.	TRBV5-1	CASRVQDGNQETQYF	TGCGCCAGCAGGGTACAGGACGGAAACCAAGAGACCCAGTACTTC
TRBJ2-7	.	TRBD2	TRBV28	CASSRDVSGTRGSYEQYF	TGTGCCAGCAGTAGGGATGTTAGCGGGACCCGAGGAAGCTACGAGCAGTACTTC
TRBJ1-1	.	.	TRBV5-4	CASSYGRGDTEAFF	TGTGCCAGCAGCTATGGTCGGGGGGACACTGAAGCTTTCTTT
TRBJ2-7	.	TRBD2	TRBV4-1	CASSLLAGGTTSEQYF	TGCGCCAGCAGCCTCTTAGCGGGAGGGACAACCAGCGAGCAGTACTTC
TRBJ2-7	.	.	TRBV7-6	CASSTRDEQYF	TGTGCCAGCAGCACTCGGGACGAGCAGTACTTC
TRBJ1-1	.	.	TRBV18	CASSPSQGPNTEAFF	TGTGCCAGCTCACCGAGTCAAGGACCGAACACTGAAGCTTTCTTT
TRBJ1-2	.	TRBD1	TRBV2	CASSDEGATNYGYTF	TGTGCCAGCAGTGATGAGGGGGCGACTAACTATGGCTACACCTTC
TRBJ1-2	.	.	TRBV25-1	CASSDIGTYFGYTF	TGTGCCAGCAGTGACATCGGGACATATTTCGGCTACACCTTC
TRBJ1-2	few	TRBD1	TRBV2	CASSKGAGYTF	TGTGCCAGCAGTAAGGGGGCTGGCTACACCTTC
TRBJ2-5	.	TRBD2	TRBV10-3	CATTTSGRGQETQYF	TGTGCGACTACGACTAGCGGGAGAGGCCAAGAGACCCAGTACTTC
TRBJ2-1	.	TRBD2	TRBV12-5	CASGTPGLAGTYNEQFF	TGTGCTAGTGGTACACCAGGACTAGCGGGAACCTACAATGAGCAGTTCTTC
TRBJ2-3	.	.	TRBV5-1	CASSRLGQASTDTQYF	TGCGCCAGCAGCAGACTAGGACAGGCAAGCACAGATACGCAGTATTTT
TRBJ2-2	.	TRBD1	TRBV6-1	CASSATQGAAGELFF	TGTGCCAGCAGTGCCACACAGGGGGCAGCCGGGGAGCTGTTTTTT
TRBJ2-7	.	.	TRBV4-3	CASNQGHHGPASYEQYF	TGCGCCAGCAACCAAGGTCATCACGGGCCTGCCTCCTACGAGCAGTACTTC
TRBJ2-7	.	.	TRBV5-1	CASSLQGYEQYF	TGCGCCAGCAGCTTACAGGGCTACGAGCAGTACTTC
TRBJ2-6	.	.	TRBV5-6	CASSLPGYGGANVLTF	TGTGCCAGCAGCTTGCCGGGGTACGGTGGGGCCAACGTCCTGACTTTC
TRBJ2-1	.	.	TRBV4-2	CASSQDAGEQFF	TGTGCCAGCAGCCAAGATGCGGGGGAGCAGTTCTTC
TRBJ1-1	.	.	TRBV7-2	CASSLQVISDTEAFF	TGTGCCAGCAGCTTACAAGTAATATCCGACACTGAAGCTTTCTTT